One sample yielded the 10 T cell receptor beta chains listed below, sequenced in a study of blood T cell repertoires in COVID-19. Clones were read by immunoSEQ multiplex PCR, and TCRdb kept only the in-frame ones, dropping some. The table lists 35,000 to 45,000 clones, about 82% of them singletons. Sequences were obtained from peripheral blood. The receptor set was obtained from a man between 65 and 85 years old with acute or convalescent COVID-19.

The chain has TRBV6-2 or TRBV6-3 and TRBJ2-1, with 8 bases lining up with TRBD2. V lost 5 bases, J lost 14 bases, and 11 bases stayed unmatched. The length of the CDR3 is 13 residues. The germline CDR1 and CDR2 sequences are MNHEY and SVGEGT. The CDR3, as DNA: TGTGCCAGCAGTCCCGGGGGGGCCGGTGGCGAGTTCTTC. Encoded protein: CASSPGGAGGEFF.

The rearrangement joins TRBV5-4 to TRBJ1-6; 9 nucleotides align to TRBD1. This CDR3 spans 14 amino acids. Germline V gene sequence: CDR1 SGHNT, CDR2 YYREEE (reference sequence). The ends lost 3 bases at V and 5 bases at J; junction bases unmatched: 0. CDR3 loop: CASSWDRDNSPLHF. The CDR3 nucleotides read TGTGCCAGCAGCTGGGACAGGGATAATTCACCCCTCCACTTT.

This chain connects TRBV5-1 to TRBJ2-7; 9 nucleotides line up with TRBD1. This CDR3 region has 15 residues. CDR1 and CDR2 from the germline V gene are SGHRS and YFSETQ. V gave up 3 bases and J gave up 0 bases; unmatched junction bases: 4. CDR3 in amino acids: CASSSRDRDSYEQYF. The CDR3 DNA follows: TGCGCCAGCAGCTCCCGGGACAGGGACTCCTACGAGCAGTACTTC.

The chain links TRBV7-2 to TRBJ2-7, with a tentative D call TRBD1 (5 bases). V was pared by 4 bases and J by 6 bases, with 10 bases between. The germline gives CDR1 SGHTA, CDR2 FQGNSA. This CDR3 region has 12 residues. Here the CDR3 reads CASSSDSFEQYF. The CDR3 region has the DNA TGTGCCAGCAGCTCAGACAGCTTCGAGCAGTACTTC.

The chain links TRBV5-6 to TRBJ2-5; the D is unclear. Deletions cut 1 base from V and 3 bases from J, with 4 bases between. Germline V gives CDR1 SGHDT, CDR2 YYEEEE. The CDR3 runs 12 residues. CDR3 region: CASSLREETQYF. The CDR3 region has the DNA TGTGCCAGCAGCTTGCGTGAAGAGACCCAGTACTTC.

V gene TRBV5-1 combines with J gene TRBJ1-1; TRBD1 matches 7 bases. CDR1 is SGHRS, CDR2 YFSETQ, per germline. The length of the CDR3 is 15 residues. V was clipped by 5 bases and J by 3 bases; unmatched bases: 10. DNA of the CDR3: TGCGCCAGCAGAGCCCGTTTAGGGGGCGACACTGAAGCTTTCTTT. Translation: CASRARLGGDTEAFF.

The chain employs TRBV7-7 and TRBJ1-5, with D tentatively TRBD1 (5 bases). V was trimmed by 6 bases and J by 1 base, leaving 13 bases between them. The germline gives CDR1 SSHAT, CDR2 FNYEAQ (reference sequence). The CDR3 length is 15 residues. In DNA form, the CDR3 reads TGTGCCAGCAGTCCCCCGGACATAAGCAATCAGCCCCAGCATTTT. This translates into CASSPPDISNQPQHF.

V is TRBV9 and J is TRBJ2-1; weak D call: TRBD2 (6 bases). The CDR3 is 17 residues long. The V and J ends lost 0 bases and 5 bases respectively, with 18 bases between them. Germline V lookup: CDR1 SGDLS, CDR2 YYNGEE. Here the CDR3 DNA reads TGTGCCAGCAGCGTAGCTACAGGAAGCGGGTCTGACAATGAGCAGTTCTTC. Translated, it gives CASSVATGSGSDNEQFF.

The CDR3 DNA is TGTGCCAGCAGCGTAGAGGCTAGCGGTCACAATGAGCAGTTCTTC. Residues: CASSVEASGHNEQFF. The rearrangement joins TRBV9 to TRBJ2-1; 7 bases line up with TRBD2. This CDR3 contains 15 residues. Germline V gene data show CDR1 as SGDLS and CDR2 as YYNGEE. V dropped 0 bases and J dropped 5; count of bases not matched to a gene: 5.

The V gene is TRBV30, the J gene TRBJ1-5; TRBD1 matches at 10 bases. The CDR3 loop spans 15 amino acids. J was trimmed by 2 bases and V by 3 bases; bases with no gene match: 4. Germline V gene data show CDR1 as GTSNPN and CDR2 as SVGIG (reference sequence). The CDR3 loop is CAWSTGTGGNQPQHF. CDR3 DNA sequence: TGTGCCTGGAGCACCGGGACAGGGGGCAATCAGCCCCAGCATTTT.